The T cell receptor (beta chain) described here comes from a study of T cell repertoires in cytomegalovirus infection. Background on the study: Matching HLA type and CMV infection were both indicated by public TCR beta signatures.

Findings and caveats of the study: CMV-specific TCR beta clonotypes restricted by HLA-C were the ones dominating the ex vivo response.

This clonotype was picked up a small number of times. The antigen remains undetermined. MiXCR, applied by TCRdb to the reads, yields one record per CDR3 protein. The repertoire includes approximately 770,000 distinct CDR3 sequences, almost 30% of them detected once, and roughly 14% sits in the top ten. The V and J ends lost 3 bases and 4 bases respectively, with 9 bases between them. CDR3 length equals 13 residues. CDR1 is SGHKS and CDR2 is YYEKEE in the germline V gene (reference sequence). Sequencing used cultured CD8+ T cells from PBMCs, obtained from culture after CMV antigen stimulation. The receptor's source is a human donor in good health (CMV status not recorded). Some clones in this sample may be carry-over from other donors' samples. The chain uses TRBV5-5 and TRBJ2-3; the D is unclear. The chain's CDR3 is CASSWGSSDTQYF. The CDR3 DNA sequence: TGTGCCAGCAGCTGGGGATCCTCAGATACGCAGTATTTT. The full variable domain, rest sourced from reference TRBV5-5 and TRBJ2-3, is DAGVTQSPTHLIKTRGQQVTLRCSPISGHKSVSWYQQVLGQGPQFIFQYYEKEERGRGNFPDRFSARQFPNYSSELNVNALLLGDSALYLCASSWGSSDTQYFGPGTRLTVL.